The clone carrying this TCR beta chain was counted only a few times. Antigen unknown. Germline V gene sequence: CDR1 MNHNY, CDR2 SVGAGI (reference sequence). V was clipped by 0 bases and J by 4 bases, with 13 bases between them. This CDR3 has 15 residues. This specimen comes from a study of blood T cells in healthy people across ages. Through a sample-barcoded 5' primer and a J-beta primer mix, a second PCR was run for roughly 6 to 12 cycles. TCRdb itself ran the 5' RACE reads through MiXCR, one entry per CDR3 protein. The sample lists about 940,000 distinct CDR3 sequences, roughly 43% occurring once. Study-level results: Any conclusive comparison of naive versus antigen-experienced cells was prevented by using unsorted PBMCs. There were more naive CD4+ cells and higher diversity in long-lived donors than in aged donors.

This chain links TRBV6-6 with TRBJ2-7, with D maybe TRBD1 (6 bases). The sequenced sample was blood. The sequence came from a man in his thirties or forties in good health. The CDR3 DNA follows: TGTGCCAGCAGTTACTCGGTCACAGGGTGGTACGAGCAGTACTTC. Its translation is CASSYSVTGWYEQYF.